Following are 9 T cell receptor beta chains from one sample sequenced in a study of blood T cell repertoires in COVID-19. Using immunoSEQ multiplex PCR, the repertoire was profiled, and TCRdb retains in-frame clones only, with some absent. Seen here are around 700,000 clones, approximately 90% observed once, and the top ten hold 0.2% to 0.3%. The sample was peripheral blood. Receptors originate from a woman aged 18-30 years with acute or convalescent COVID-19.

This clone occurred once. The chain recombines TRBV13 with TRBJ2-7; D call uncertain. CDR3 length: 13 residues. Germline CDR1 and CDR2: PRHDT and FYEKMQ (reference sequence). V was pared by 5 bases and J by 5 bases, with 13 bases between. Here the CDR3 DNA reads TGTGCCAGCAGCCTCCCCCCCTTCCACGAGCAGTACTTC. Protein: CASSLPPFHEQYF.

The chain links TRBV25-1 to TRBJ1-1, with a tentative D call TRBD1 (6 bases). Germline V lookup: CDR1 MGHDK, CDR2 SYGVNS. V lost 9 bases, J lost 7 bases, and 12 bases lay in between. This CDR3 has 11 amino acids. CDR3 sequence (DNA): TGTGCCAGGACCAGGGGCGTTGAAGCTTTCTTT. Residues: CARTRGVEAFF.

This chain connects TRBV6-4 to TRBJ1-1; D not resolved. The CDR3 extends over 12 amino acids. From germline, CDR1 is MRHNA and CDR2 SNTAGT. V dropped 8 bases and J dropped 1 base, with 8 bases sitting between them. CDR3 DNA: TGTGCCAGCGAGAAATCGAACACTGAAGCTTTCTTT. This gives the protein CASEKSNTEAFF.

The CDR3 loop is CASGPANYGYTF. CDR3 sequence (DNA): TGTGCCAGTGGTCCGGCTAACTATGGCTACACCTTC. The chain combines TRBV19 with TRBJ1-2; no firm D call. V gave up 8 bases and J gave up 0 bases, with 7 bases separating them. The CDR3 covers 12 residues. Germline-derived CDR1 and CDR2 are LNHDA and SQIVND (reference sequence).

Remarks on this clone: Other DNA sequences in this specimen translate into the identical CDR3. The chain carries TRBV7-8 and TRBJ2-5; TRBD2 matches 8 bases. The V segment lost 5 bases and the J segment 2 bases; nucleotides outside the gene matches: 7. Per germline, CDR1 SGHVS and CDR2 FQNEAQ. The CDR3 is 15 amino acids. Written as DNA, the CDR3 is TGTGCCAGCAGCCTGACCGGGACTAGACAAGAGACCCAGTACTTC. The encoded protein is CASSLTGTRQETQYF.

This rearrangement joins TRBV3-1 (or the pseudogene TRBV3-2) to TRBJ1-2, with D possibly matching TRBD1 (6 bases). This CDR3 has 16 amino acids. CDR1 and CDR2 (germline): LGHDT, YNNKEL (reference sequence). V lost 5 bases and J 5 bases, leaving 21 bases between the germline ends. This chain's CDR3 is CASSSVGGGAFYGYTF. Written as DNA, the CDR3 is TGTGCCAGCAGCTCAGTCGGGGGGGGCGCATTTTATGGCTACACCTTC.

This chain joins TRBV5-1 and TRBJ1-1; 8 bases are a match to TRBD1. V dropped 4 bases and J dropped 3; count of bases not matched to a gene: 5. This CDR3 comprises 14 residues. Germline CDR1 SGHRS, CDR2 YFSETQ. The CDR3 sequence: CASSPGQAYTEAFF. In DNA, the CDR3 is TGCGCCAGCAGCCCGGGACAGGCTTACACTGAAGCTTTCTTT.

This chain uses TRBV6-5 with TRBJ1-2; possibly TRBD1 for D (5 bases). Trimming shortened V by 6 bases and J by 10 bases, and 18 bases separated the two germline ends. This CDR3 has 13 amino acids. The germline V gene encodes CDR1 MNHEY and CDR2 SVGAGI. The CDR3 reads CASSPTETSDYTF. As DNA, the CDR3 is TGTGCCAGCAGCCCGACAGAGACTTCTGACTACACCTTC.

The rearrangement uses TRBV9 and TRBJ1-2; D may be TRBD1 (6 bases). Looked up from germline, CDR1 is SGDLS and CDR2 is YYNGEE. V dropped 3 bases and J dropped 0 bases, with 15 bases sitting between them. The CDR3 covers 16 residues. The CDR3, as DNA: TGTGCCAGCAGCGCCGGGACACCCCTCACTAACTATGGCTACACCTTC. Translation gives CASSAGTPLTNYGYTF.